The clone carrying this T cell receptor (beta chain) has more than one count but fewer than ten. Its antigen is currently unknown. A single record per CDR3 protein comes from TCRdb applying MiXCR to the reads. This sample has approximately 1,000,000 distinct CDR3 sequences; about 33% occur once, and the top ten carry around 15%. The data originate from a study of T cell repertoires in cytomegalovirus infection. Study-wide context: Public TCR beta signatures were indicative of both CMV infection and a matching HLA type.

Study-wide findings and caveats: Accumulated public TCR beta family frequency recognized individuals carrying CMV together with the relevant HLA. The response measured ex vivo was dominated by TCR beta clonotypes (HLA-C-restricted and CMV-specific).

The sample here was cultured CD8+ T cells from PBMCs, taken from culture after CMV antigen stimulation. This TCR was sampled from a human donor in good health (CMV status not recorded). Some clones in this sample may be carry-over from other donors' samples.

The CDR3 bases are TGTGCCAGCAGCTTCGGCAGGACGAACACTGAAGCTTTCTTT. Protein: CASSFGRTNTEAFF. V is TRBV5-6 and J is TRBJ1-1; D uncertain. V lost 2 bases and J lost 1, with 9 bases in between. CDR3 length: 14 amino acids. The germline V gene has CDR1 SGHDT and CDR2 YYEEEE.